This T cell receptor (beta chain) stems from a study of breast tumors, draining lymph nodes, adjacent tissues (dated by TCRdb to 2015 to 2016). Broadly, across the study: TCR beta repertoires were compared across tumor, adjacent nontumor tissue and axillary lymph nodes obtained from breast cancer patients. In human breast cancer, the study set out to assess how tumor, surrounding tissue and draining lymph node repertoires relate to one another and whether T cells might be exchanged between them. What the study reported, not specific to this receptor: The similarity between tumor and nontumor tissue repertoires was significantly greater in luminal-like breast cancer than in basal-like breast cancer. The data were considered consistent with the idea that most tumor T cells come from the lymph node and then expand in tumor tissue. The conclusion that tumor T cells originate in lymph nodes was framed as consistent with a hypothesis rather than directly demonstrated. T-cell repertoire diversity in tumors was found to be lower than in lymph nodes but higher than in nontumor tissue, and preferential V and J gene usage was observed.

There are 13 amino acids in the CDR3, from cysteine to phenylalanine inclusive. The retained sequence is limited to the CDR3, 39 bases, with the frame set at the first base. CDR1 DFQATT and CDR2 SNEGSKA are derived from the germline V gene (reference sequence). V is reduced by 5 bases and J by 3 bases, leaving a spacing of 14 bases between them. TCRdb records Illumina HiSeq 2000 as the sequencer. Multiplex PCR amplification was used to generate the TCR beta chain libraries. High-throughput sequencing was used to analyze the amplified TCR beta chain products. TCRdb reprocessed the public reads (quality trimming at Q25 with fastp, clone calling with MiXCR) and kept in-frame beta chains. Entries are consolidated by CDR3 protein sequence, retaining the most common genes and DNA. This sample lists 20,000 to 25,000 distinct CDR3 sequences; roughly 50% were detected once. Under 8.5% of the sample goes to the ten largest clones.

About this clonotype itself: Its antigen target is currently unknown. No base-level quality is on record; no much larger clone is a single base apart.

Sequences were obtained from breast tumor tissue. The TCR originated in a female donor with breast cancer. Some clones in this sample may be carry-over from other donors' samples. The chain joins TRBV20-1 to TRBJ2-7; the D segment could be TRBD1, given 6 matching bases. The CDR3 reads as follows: CSAARGSDYEQYF. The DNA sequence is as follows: TGCAGTGCTGCCAGGGGTAGTGACTACGAGCAGTACTTC.